These T cell receptor beta chains were read from a single sample in a study of T-cell reconstitution after alpha-beta-depleted transplantation in children. In TCRdb, the PCR reads were re-called with MiXCR into one record per CDR3 protein. The sample lists around 100,000 distinct CDR3 sequences, 10% to 13% seen once, with around 35% in the top ten. Sequences were derived from PBMCs, sampled before TCRalphabeta/CD19-depleted stem cell transplant. The receptors originated from a boy between 2 and 10 years old with acute lymphoblastic leukemia, due to receive a stem cell transplant. The CDR3 runs from the conserved cysteine through the conserved F or W.

v_call,j_call,cdr3_aa
TRBV25-1,TRBJ1-6,CASSDTGQALLWNSPLHF
TRBV7-9,TRBJ1-1,CASRGFSGTEAFF
TRBV7-2,TRBJ2-7,CASSFLVRDRVYNEQYF
TRBV10-3,TRBJ2-7,CAISVEYGFPYEQYF
TRBV5-1,TRBJ2-7,CASSSIPGQGSYEQYF
TRBV7-2,TRBJ2-1,CASSPGFITYNEQFF
TRBV20-1,TRBJ2-7,CSARGVGRALEQYF
TRBV7-9,TRBJ1-1,CASSFRGAPNTEAFF
TRBV20-1,TRBJ2-1,CSARDAEYNEQFF
TRBV3-1,TRBJ2-5,CASSQGGAETQYF
TRBV20-1,TRBJ2-2,CSAPGVLAGTGELFF
TRBV29-1,TRBJ1-1,CSVAFGSMNTEAFF
TRBV29-1,TRBJ2-1,CSGGQGGNEQFF
TRBV11-3,TRBJ2-1,CASSLRDRGSFFPNEQFF
TRBV2,TRBJ2-2,CASSEVRLAGGVTGELFF
TRBV30,TRBJ2-6,CAWSAYPGTGSGANVLTF
TRBV3-1,TRBJ2-1,CASSQDRLAGGHEQFF
TRBV7-9,TRBJ2-6,CASSFRALLSGANVLTF
TRBV5-1,TRBJ2-7,CASSLDDYEQYF
TRBV7-6,TRBJ2-7,CASSTGLVAYEQYF
TRBV4-1,TRBJ2-7,CASSQEKAGGFYEQYF
TRBV20-1,TRBJ2-1,CSARDLRQSYNEQFF
TRBV14,TRBJ1-2,CASSQDTNYGYTF
TRBV7-9,TRBJ2-5,CASSLDGAWETQYF
TRBV18,TRBJ2-7,CASSPDDEQYF
TRBV9,TRBJ2-1,CASSAGHSDGYNEQFF
TRBV29-1,TRBJ2-2,CSVEVSGGNTGELFF
TRBV5-5,TRBJ2-3,CASSLDDRHPPDTQYF
TRBV12-3/TRBV12-4,TRBJ1-1,CASSSPFRTEAFF
TRBV6-1,TRBJ2-6,CASSAGTGGSGANVLTF
TRBV6-5,TRBJ1-2,CASSYSPDRGYGYTF
TRBV28,TRBJ2-7,CASSTPGTAQYYEQYF
TRBV7-9,TRBJ2-4,CASSLSTGGRTKNIQYF
TRBV5-1,TRBJ2-7,CASSSRQTPLSYEQYF
TRBV7-9,TRBJ2-7,CASSLSGSPSYEQYF
TRBV5-1,TRBJ2-1,CASAPSRQNYNEQFF
TRBV12-3/TRBV12-4,TRBJ2-7,CASSLWGSLHEQYF
TRBV5-5,TRBJ2-2,CASSPGRGDTGELFF
TRBV12-3/TRBV12-4,TRBJ2-7,CASGVTGSSYEQYF
TRBV30,TRBJ1-5,CAWSQGRSNQPQHF
TRBV5-1,TRBJ2-4,CASSPIAGLAKNIQYF
TRBV5-1,TRBJ2-2,CASSLGPARTGELFF
TRBV27,TRBJ1-1,CASSLSRTPMNTEAFF
TRBV10-3,TRBJ2-1,CAASKDGYNEQFF
TRBV7-3,TRBJ1-1,CASSLTPNTEAFF
TRBV5-1,TRBJ1-6,CASSLATGIGSPLHF
TRBV20-1,TRBJ2-7,CSARGREGHFYEQYF
TRBV28,TRBJ2-7,CASSSRVWDRGLYEQYF
TRBV25-1,TRBJ2-2,CASSRQLGNKNTGELFF
TRBV11-2,TRBJ1-5,CASSLDPGGNQPQHF
TRBV5-1,TRBJ2-2,CASSLEGAGELFF
TRBV30,TRBJ2-1,CAWSVISGNEQFF
TRBV12-3/TRBV12-4,TRBJ1-6,CASSQTGINSPLHF
TRBV18,TRBJ2-6,CASSPLDSGANVLTF
TRBV11-2,TRBJ2-5,CASSLGLAARQETQYF
TRBV7-2,TRBJ2-5,CASSLSRYGLGPETQYF
TRBV20-1,TRBJ2-1,CSARQGISYNEQFF